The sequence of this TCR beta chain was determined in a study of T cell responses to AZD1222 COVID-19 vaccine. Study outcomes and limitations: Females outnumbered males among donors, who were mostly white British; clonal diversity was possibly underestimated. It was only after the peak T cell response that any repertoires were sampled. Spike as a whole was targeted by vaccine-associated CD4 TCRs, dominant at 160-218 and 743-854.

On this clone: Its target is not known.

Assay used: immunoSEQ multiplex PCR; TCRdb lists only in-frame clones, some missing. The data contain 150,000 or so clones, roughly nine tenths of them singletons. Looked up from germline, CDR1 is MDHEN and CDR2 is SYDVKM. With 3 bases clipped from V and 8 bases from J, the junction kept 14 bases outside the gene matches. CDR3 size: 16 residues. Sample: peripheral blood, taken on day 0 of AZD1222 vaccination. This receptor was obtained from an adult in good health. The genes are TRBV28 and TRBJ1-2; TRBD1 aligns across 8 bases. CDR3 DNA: TGTGCCAGCAGTTTGGTACTTGGGCAGGGGGCGTCCGGCTACACCTTC. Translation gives CASSLVLGQGASGYTF.